These 23 T cell receptor beta chains were all obtained from the same sample, sequenced in a study of somatic mutations in cytotoxic T cells in rheumatoid arthritis. The table came from immunoSEQ multiplex PCR; TCRdb's copy has only in-frame clones and leaves some out. In the table there are 15,000 to 20,000 clones, around 82% of which are singletons. Sequenced material: CD8+ T cells sorted from blood. These receptor sequences come from a woman in her forties or fifties with rheumatoid arthritis.

The chain carries TRBV6-4 and TRBJ2-3; 9 bases are a match to TRBD2. The CDR3 runs to 15 residues. Unmatched junction bases numbered 3, after V lost 3 bases and J lost 2 bases. Germline loops: CDR1 MRHNA, CDR2 SNTAGT. The chain's CDR3 is CASSEVAGVTDTQYF. The DNA of the CDR3 is TGTGCCAGCAGTGAAGTAGCGGGGGTCACAGATACGCAGTATTTT.

This clone is large by share. DNA of the CDR3: TGTGCCAGCAGTCTGGACCTCGAGGGGTTCGGGGAGCTGTTTTTT. Translating gives CASSLDLEGFGELFF. V and J are TRBV27 and TRBJ2-2; TRBD1 or TRBD2 may be the D gene (5 bases each). The V gene lost 5 bases and the J gene lost 7 bases, with 17 bases spanning the gap. The CDR3 spans 15 residues. Germline V gives CDR1 MNHEY, CDR2 SMNVEV (reference sequence).

The chain employs TRBV6-6 and TRBJ2-7; 7 positions agree with TRBD2. Germline CDR1 and CDR2: MNHNY and SVGAGI (reference sequence). The ends lost 6 bases at V and 4 bases at J; junction bases unmatched: 6. The CDR3 extends over 13 amino acids. CDR3 in amino acids: CASRRELMYEQYF. The CDR3 bases are TGTGCCAGCAGGCGGGAGCTTATGTACGAGCAGTACTTC.

In its sample, this clone was seen a few times. The chain joins TRBV9 to TRBJ1-5; 7 bases are shared with TRBD1. CDR1 SGDLS and CDR2 YYNGEE come from the germline V gene. The V gene end was trimmed by 4 bases and the J gene end by 3 bases; junction bases not matched to a gene: 4. The CDR3 runs to 14 residues. CDR3 amino acids: CASSLTGNNQPQHF. DNA of the CDR3: TGTGCCAGCAGCCTGACAGGGAACAATCAGCCCCAGCATTTT.

The chain employs TRBV5-4 and TRBJ2-1, with a possible D match to TRBD1 (6 bases). In germline, CDR1 is SGHNT, CDR2 YYREEE (reference sequence). Trimming pared 4 bases from V and 9 bases from J, leaving 14 bases between. CDR3 size: 13 residues. Here the CDR3 DNA reads TGTGCCAGCAGCGGAGGCAGGGGCGGTGAGCAGTTCTTC. Translating it yields CASSGGRGGEQFF.

The chain uses TRBV7-9 and TRBJ1-5; no firm D call. The CDR3 extends over 14 amino acids. Deletions cut 4 bases from V and 4 bases from J, with 11 bases between. Germline assignment: CDR1 SEHNR and CDR2 FQNEAQ (reference sequence). The CDR3 loop is CASSSGSSNQPQHF. CDR3 coding DNA: TGTGCCAGCAGCTCGGGGAGTTCGAATCAGCCCCAGCATTTT. The complete variable domain, with remaining parts taken from reference TRBV7-9 and TRBJ1-5, reads DTGVSQNPRHKITKRGQNVTFRCDPISEHNRLYWYRQTLGQGPEFLTYFQNEAQLEKSRLLSDRFSAERPKGSFSTLEIQRTEQGDSAMYLCASSSGSSNQPQHFGDGTRLSIL.

The gene calls are TRBV5-1 and TRBJ2-3, with D unresolved. Germline V gene sequence: CDR1 SGHRS, CDR2 YFSETQ. V was clipped by 0 bases and J by 1 base, with 3 bases between them. The CDR3 runs 13 residues. CDR3: CASSLGGTDTQYF. CDR3 nucleotide sequence: TGCGCCAGCAGCTTGGGGGGCACAGATACGCAGTATTTT. Full variable domain (rest looked up from reference TRBV5-1 and TRBJ2-3): KAGVTQTPRYLIKTRGQQVTLSCSPISGHRSVSWYQQTPGQGLQFLFEYFSETQRNKGNFPGRFSGRQFSNSRSEMNVSTLELGDSALYLCASSLGGTDTQYFGPGTRLTVL.

This chain connects TRBV6-5 to TRBJ1-4; a possible D gene is TRBD1 (5 bases). This CDR3 contains 15 residues. Germline values: CDR1 MNHEY, CDR2 SVGAGI. Trimming removed 0 bases from V and 8 bases from J, with 13 bases in between. DNA of the CDR3: TGTGCCAGCAGTTACTCTCGGCAGGGTGGGGAAAAACTGTTTTTT. Protein product: CASSYSRQGGEKLFF.

V gene TRBV14 combines with J gene TRBJ2-2; a weak D match, TRBD1 (5 bases). The CDR3 covers 15 residues. Germline lookup yields CDR1 SGHDN and CDR2 FVKESK. With 5 bases removed from V and 0 bases from J, the gap between germline ends came to 10 bases. The CDR3 is CASSSDSPNTGELFF. CDR3 DNA: TGTGCCAGCAGCTCAGACAGCCCGAACACCGGGGAGCTGTTTTTT.

The gene calls are TRBV7-9 and TRBJ2-1; the D is unclear. Germline lookup yields CDR1 SEHNR and CDR2 FQNEAQ (reference sequence). Trimming cost V 5 bases and J 8 bases, with 10 bases left between them. There are 12 residues in the CDR3. CDR3 residues: CASSQNMYEQFF. For the CDR3, the DNA is TGTGCCAGCAGCCAAAACATGTATGAGCAGTTCTTC.

The CDR3 DNA reads TGTGCCAGCAGCTCGACAGGAAGTTGGGATACGCAGTATTTT. This translates into CASSSTGSWDTQYF. The gene calls are TRBV11-2 and TRBJ2-3, with D perhaps TRBD1 (6 bases). The V and J ends lost 4 bases and 6 bases respectively, with 14 bases between them. The CDR3 totals 14 residues. The V gene's germline CDR1 is SGHAT and CDR2 FQNNGV.

The chain uses TRBV6-6 and TRBJ2-7; TRBD1 matches at 8 bases. The CDR3 sequence is 14 residues long. Looked up from germline, CDR1 is MNHNY and CDR2 is SVGAGI (reference sequence). Unmatched junction bases numbered 4, after V lost 0 bases and J lost 6 bases. The CDR3 DNA sequence: TGTGCCAGCAGTTACTCGAAACAGGGGGGCGAGCAGTACTTC. It encodes CASSYSKQGGEQYF.

The V call is TRBV5-1, the J call TRBJ1-5, with 7 bases identical to TRBD1. With V trimmed by 4 bases and J by 4 bases, 8 bases remained unmatched. This CDR3 has 15 residues. The germline V gene encodes CDR1 SGHRS and CDR2 YFSETQ. CDR3 region: CASSIGDSQNQPQHF. The CDR3 region has the DNA TGCGCCAGCAGCATCGGGGACAGTCAGAATCAGCCCCAGCATTTT.

The J gene is TRBJ2-2, the V gene TRBV10-1; no clear D gene. CDR1 WNHNN and CDR2 SYGVQD come from the germline V gene (reference sequence). The CDR3 loop spans 15 amino acids. The V end lost 3 bases, the J end lost 0 bases, and 8 bases lay between the germline ends. This chain's CDR3 is CASSDAQSNTGELFF. The CDR3 DNA sequence: TGCGCCAGCAGTGATGCCCAGTCGAACACCGGGGAGCTGTTTTTT.

The genes are TRBV25-1 and TRBJ2-3; D may be TRBD1 (6 bases). This CDR3 is 16 amino acids long. The germline V gene encodes CDR1 MGHDK and CDR2 SYGVNS. V was trimmed by 4 bases and J by 4 bases, leaving 18 bases between them. CDR3: CASSGRDTFLPDTQYF. Here the CDR3 DNA reads TGTGCCAGCAGTGGCCGGGACACTTTTCTTCCAGATACGCAGTATTTT.

The genes are TRBV18 and TRBJ2-1; the D is unclear. Trimming removed 2 bases at V and 8 bases at J, with 7 bases between. The CDR3 sequence is 12 residues long. The germline V gene encodes CDR1 KGHSH and CDR2 LQKENI. CDR3 DNA: TGTGCCAGCTCACCAGCACCAGATGAGCAGTTCTTC. Protein: CASSPAPDEQFF.

The chain employs TRBV19 and TRBJ2-1; 14 bases are shared with TRBD2. The V gene's germline CDR1 is LNHDA and CDR2 SQIVND (reference sequence). CDR3 length: 18 amino acids. The V gene end was trimmed by 7 bases and the J gene end by 9 bases; junction bases not matched to a gene: 17. The CDR3, as DNA: TGTGCCAGTACCCCCTTGGCACCCCGGACTAGCGGGAGGTTTGAGCAGTTCTTC. Translating gives CASTPLAPRTSGRFEQFF.

V usage is TRBV13 and J usage is TRBJ1-4; unclear D gene. The CDR3 runs 15 residues. Trimming stripped 5 bases from V and 0 bases from J, with 10 bases between. Germline CDR1 is PRHDT and CDR2 is FYEKMQ (reference sequence). CDR3: CASSERPSTNEKLFF. CDR3 nucleotide sequence: TGTGCCAGCAGCGAGAGGCCCTCAACTAATGAAAAACTGTTTTTT. Using reference TRBV13 and TRBJ1-4 for the parts outside the CDR3, the full variable domain is AAGVIQSPRHLIKEKRETATLKCYPIPRHDTVYWYQQGPGQDPQFLISFYEKMQSDKGSIPDRFSAQQFSDYHSELNMSSLELGDSALYFCASSERPSTNEKLFFGSGTQLSVL.

This chain connects TRBV5-5 to TRBJ2-3; 14 bases align to TRBD2. Per the germline V gene, CDR1 is SGHKS and CDR2 is YYEKEE (reference sequence). V shed 4 bases, J shed 8 bases, and the junction held 3 bases outside the gene matches. This CDR3 has 14 residues. The CDR3 protein is CASSGTSGGGTQYF. CDR3 coding DNA: TGTGCCAGCAGCGGGACTAGCGGGGGTGGTACGCAGTATTTT.

The V and J genes are TRBV21-1 and TRBJ1-5; the table gives TRBD1 as D, unverified against the DNA. TRBV21-1 is recorded as a pseudogene. The CDR3 length is 19 residues. DNA for the CDR3: TGTGCCAGCAGCAAAGACTGTTTAACAGGGCGGAACGAGGATCAGCCCCAGCATTTT. It translates to CASSKDCLTGRNEDQPQHF.

The CDR3 DNA reads TGTGCCACCAGCAGCGACAGGCGCACAGATACGCAGTATTTT. This sequence encodes CATSSDRRTDTQYF. This chain links TRBV15 with TRBJ2-3; D possibly corresponds to TRBD1 (6 bases). The germline V gene has CDR1 LNHNV and CDR2 YYDKDF (reference sequence). V was pared by 3 bases and J by 1 base, with 8 bases between. The CDR3 covers 14 residues.

The V gene is TRBV19, the J gene TRBJ2-1; D ambiguous. V shed 1 base and J shed 3 bases, with 4 bases lying between them. The germline V gene has CDR1 LNHDA and CDR2 SQIVND (reference sequence). This CDR3 region has 13 residues. CDR3 amino acids: CASSIGLYNEQFF. The CDR3 DNA is TGTGCCAGTAGTATAGGGCTCTACAATGAGCAGTTCTTC.

This rearrangement joins TRBV7-2 to TRBJ1-1; D is unclear. The CDR3 length is 13 residues. Trimming shortened V by 6 bases and J by 1 base, and 9 bases separated the two germline ends. The germline V gene encodes CDR1 SGHTA and CDR2 FQGNSA. The CDR3 spells CASSVSWNTEAFF. As DNA, the CDR3 is TGTGCCAGCAGTGTGAGTTGGAACACTGAAGCTTTCTTT.